This T cell receptor (beta chain) comes out of a study of spatial heterogeneity in lung cancer. Study-wide background: 72 TRACERx patients with early, untreated non-small cell lung cancer donated samples.

Stated time point: blood at routine non-recurrence follow-up after resection. Germline V gene lookup returns CDR1 SGHTA and CDR2 FQGNSA. CDR3 size: 13 residues. The V end was cut by 5 bases, the J end by 5 bases, with 11 bases between. Study results and caveats: At tumor resection, ubiquitous expanded TCRs were detected in blood more often than later.

In TCRdb, the 5' RACE reads were re-called with MiXCR into one record per CDR3 protein. The data show more than 30,000 distinct CDR3 sequences, about 10% seen once. This clonotype has only a few counts. Its target is not known. Sequencing used PBMCs, obtained at follow-up. V usage is TRBV7-2 and J usage is TRBJ2-3; unclear D gene. The sequence came from a female donor with early-stage non-small cell lung cancer. The DNA of the CDR3 is TGTGCCAGCAGCCCCGTACGAATAGATACGCAGTATTTT. Translated: CASSPVRIDTQYF.